This T cell receptor (beta chain) was identified during a study of blood T cell repertoires in COVID-19. As for the study in general: Some COVID-19 samples were acute and others convalescent; all came from the United States, Italy and Spain. PBMCs, B-cell-depleted T cells, or T cells provided the cDNA or gDNA that made up the material.

This CDR3 is built from 16 residues. The junction had 6 bases not matched to a gene; V was cut back by 0 bases and J by 2 bases. Germline lookup yields CDR1 LGHNA and CDR2 YSLEER. In the original workflow: Estimates of nucleated cell counts were drawn from the amplification of reference gene primers. Data came from immunoSEQ multiplex PCR; TCRdb stores just in-frame clones and leaves some out. The V and J calls and clone size were taken over from that table, and D and trimming were inferred from the DNA. The sample yields 88,000 or so clones, about 86% seen once. V usage is TRBV4-3 and J usage is TRBJ2-5; 7 bases are a match to TRBD2. This TCR was recovered from a man between 60 and 70 years old with acute or convalescent COVID-19. What was sequenced was peripheral blood. For the CDR3, the DNA is TGCGCCAGCAGCCAAGAACGCGGGACTATACAAGAGACCCAGTACTTC. Amino acids: CASSQERGTIQETQYF.